The 21 T cell receptor beta chains in this list originate from one sample, sequenced in a study of cytomegalovirus exposure and HLA in healthy donors. Primers for the PCR totalled 60 Vbeta and 13 Jbeta. Assay: immunoSEQ multiplex PCR; the TCRdb copy retains only in-frame clones and omits some. This table holds 100,000 to 130,000 clones, less than 85% found once. The sequenced sample was PBMCs. These receptors were collected from a woman aged 40 to 49 in good health and CMV-seropositive.

The genes are TRBV27 and TRBJ1-6, with a possible D match to TRBD1 (6 bases). In germline, CDR1 is MNHEY, CDR2 SMNVEV (reference sequence). V was pared by 10 bases and J by 4 bases, with 14 bases between. CDR3 length: 14 residues. In DNA, the CDR3 is TGTGCCACCAAGGCTGGACAGTATAATTCACCCCTCCACTTT. Amino acid sequence: CATKAGQYNSPLHF.

This chain links TRBV2 with TRBJ2-5; 8 nucleotides agree with TRBD2. In germline, CDR1 is SNHLY, CDR2 FYNNEI. Trimming at V came to 6 bases and at J to 3 bases, leaving 6 bases not matched to a gene. The CDR3 runs 14 residues. The CDR3 protein is CASSRGLVEETQYF. In DNA, the CDR3 is TGTGCCAGCAGCCGGGGACTAGTGGAAGAGACCCAGTACTTC.

The chain couples TRBV29-1 to TRBJ2-7; D is unresolved. The ends were cut back, 4 bases at V and 0 bases at J, with 16 bases in the middle. The CDR3 consists of 15 residues. Germline V lookup: CDR1 SQVTM, CDR2 ANQGSEA. CDR3 loop: CSVVFSGLHSYEQYF. The CDR3 region has the DNA TGCAGCGTTGTTTTCTCAGGATTACACTCCTACGAGCAGTACTTC.

This chain uses TRBV6-5 with TRBJ1-1; TRBD1 might be the D (6 bases). The germline V and J ends were trimmed by 5 bases and 3 bases, with 13 bases remaining between them. CDR3 length equals 14 residues. Germline lookup yields CDR1 MNHEY and CDR2 SVGAGI. The CDR3 DNA reads TGTGCCAGCAGTGGGACACATCAGGACACTGAAGCTTTCTTT. Amino acid sequence: CASSGTHQDTEAFF.

The sample holds one count of this clone. The V gene is TRBV25-1, the J gene TRBJ1-2; perhaps TRBD1 as D (6 bases). V lost 5 bases and J lost 6, with 22 bases in between. The CDR3 has 16 residues. Germline values: CDR1 MGHDK, CDR2 SYGVNS. The CDR3 loop reads CASSPTASRDINGYTF. CDR3 bases: TGTGCCAGCAGTCCGACCGCGTCCCGGGACATTAATGGCTACACCTTC.

The chain employs TRBV29-1 and TRBJ2-1, with 10 bases lining up with TRBD2. This CDR3 region has 16 residues. V was clipped by 1 base and J by 2 bases; unmatched bases: 5. The V gene's germline CDR1 is SQVTM and CDR2 ANQGSEA. CDR3 coding DNA: TGCAGCGTTGAAGTTGATCTAGCGGGGGCCTACAATGAGCAGTTCTTC. Translation: CSVEVDLAGAYNEQFF.

This chain joins TRBV2 and TRBJ2-7; the D gene is possibly TRBD2 (6 bases). CDR1 is SNHLY and CDR2 is FYNNEI in the germline V gene. V lost 7 bases to trimming and J lost 0 bases, with 13 bases between them. The CDR3 covers 14 residues. The CDR3 is CASNFGGSSYEQYF. The CDR3 region has the DNA TGTGCCAGCAATTTCGGGGGAAGCTCCTACGAGCAGTACTTC.

The chain carries TRBV2 and TRBJ2-5, with 10 bases fitting TRBD1. Germline values: CDR1 SNHLY, CDR2 FYNNEI. The CDR3 is 15 amino acids. Trimming cost V 4 bases and J 4 bases; bases outside gene matches: 6. The CDR3 DNA reads as TGTGCCAGCAGTGTAGGACAGGGGGGGCGAGAGACCCAGTACTTC. Translating gives CASSVGQGGRETQYF.

As concerns this clone: Relative to the germline gene, one junction end is altered; a read error may explain this. Other nucleotide sequences in the sample specify the same CDR3. This chain joins TRBV7-2 and TRBJ2-7; D possibly corresponds to TRBD2 (5 bases). The CDR3 runs to 13 residues. CDR1 is SGHTA and CDR2 is FQGNSA in the germline V gene. CDR3 in DNA: TGCGCCAGCAGCGCCCGGACGGCGGGCGAGCAGTACTTC. Its protein is CASSARTAGEQYF.

The chain is built from TRBV7-8 and TRBJ1-2; the D gene is possibly TRBD1 (5 bases). CDR3 size: 15 residues. Trimming removed 0 bases at V and 0 bases at J, with 8 bases between. Germline V lookup: CDR1 SGHVS, CDR2 FQNEAQ. The DNA for the CDR3 is TGTGCCAGCAGCTTAGCGGGGGGAGCTAACTATGGCTACACCTTC. Amino acids: CASSLAGGANYGYTF.

The chain is built from TRBV6-5 and TRBJ1-6, with a weak D call TRBD1 (6 bases). There are 16 residues in the CDR3. Looked up from germline, CDR1 is MNHEY and CDR2 is SVGAGI. V lost 0 bases, J lost 5 bases, and 11 bases lay in between. For the CDR3, the DNA is TGTGCCAGCAGTTACTCGACAGGCCGAAATAATTCACCCCTCCACTTT. It yields the protein CASSYSTGRNNSPLHF.

This clone was detected only a few times. The chain uses TRBV5-4 and TRBJ1-2, with TRBD1 identical over 7 bases. The CDR3 totals 14 residues. Per germline, CDR1 SGHNT and CDR2 YYREEE (reference sequence). V lost 2 bases and J lost 5; bases outside the gene matches: 6. The CDR3 sequence is CASSFDRVDYGYTF. Here the CDR3 DNA reads TGTGCCAGCAGCTTCGACAGGGTGGATTATGGCTACACCTTC.

In this sample, this clone turned up a few times. The junction shows a germline mismatch at one end, possibly a read error. The V call is TRBV7-7, the J call TRBJ1-4, with 8 nucleotides matching TRBD1. This CDR3 has 14 amino acids. Germline assignment: CDR1 SSHAT and CDR2 FNYEAQ (reference sequence). CDR3 sequence: CASSLGQGSEKLFF. The CDR3 region has the DNA TGTGCTAGCAGCTTAGGACAGGGTTCCGAAAAACTGTTTTTT.

The rearrangement joins TRBV7-2 to TRBJ2-5; the D gene is possibly TRBD1 (6 bases). V gave up 5 bases and J gave up 5 bases, with 15 bases separating them. The germline CDR1 and CDR2 sequences are SGHTA and FQGNSA. The length of the CDR3 is 14 residues. CDR3 nucleotide sequence: TGTGCCAGCAGCCCTGGGCAGGGGCCGGAGACCCAGTACTTC. It is translated as CASSPGQGPETQYF.

CDR3 nucleotides: TGCAGCGTTGAGGACAGGCGCTCCTACGAGCAGTACTTC. Amino acids: CSVEDRRSYEQYF. The chain employs TRBV29-1 and TRBJ2-7, with TRBD1 matching 7 bases. CDR3 length: 13 residues. The germline V gene has CDR1 SQVTM and CDR2 ANQGSEA. J was trimmed by 0 bases and V by 3 bases; bases with no gene match: 2.

The chain has TRBV21-1 and TRBJ2-3; no check of the table's D call, TRBD1, against the DNA was made. TRBV21-1 is annotated as a pseudogene. The length of the CDR3 is 15 residues. The CDR3 region is CASSKPGQGTDTQYF. CDR3 coding DNA: TGTGCCAGCAGCAAACCGGGACAGGGCACAGATACGCAGTATTTT.

The chain employs TRBV4-1 and TRBJ2-1, with a possible D match to TRBD2 (5 bases). Trimming removed 0 bases at V and 12 bases at J, with 15 bases between. Germline V gene sequence: CDR1 MGHRA, CDR2 YSYEKL. The CDR3 spans 14 residues. CDR3 sequence reads: CASSQEYTAGVQFF. The CDR3, as DNA: TGCGCCAGCAGCCAAGAGTACACGGCCGGGGTGCAGTTCTTC.

The gene calls are TRBV4-1 and TRBJ1-5; D is unclear. Trimming shortened V by 0 bases and J by 10 bases, and 13 bases separated the two germline ends. Germline CDR1 reads MGHRA; CDR2 reads YSYEKL. The CDR3 covers 14 residues. This chain's CDR3 is CASSQDPGNVPQHF. As DNA, the CDR3 is TGCGCCAGCAGCCAAGACCCGGGAAACGTCCCCCAGCATTTT.

The rearrangement uses TRBV10-1 and TRBJ2-1; 7 bases agree with TRBD1. J gave up 6 bases and V 2 bases, and 7 bases lay outside the gene matches. The CDR3 extends over 15 amino acids. Looked up from germline, CDR1 is WNHNN and CDR2 is SYGVQD (reference sequence). CDR3 sequence (DNA): TGCGCCAGCAGTGAGGCAGGACAGGACCTCAATGAGCAGTTCTTC. It specifies CASSEAGQDLNEQFF.

This clone was counted only a few times. The rearrangement joins TRBV9 to TRBJ2-5, with 8 positions matching TRBD2. CDR1 and CDR2 from the germline V gene are SGDLS and YYNGEE. With V trimmed by 0 bases and J by 3 bases, 1 base remained unmatched. The CDR3 sequence is 14 residues long. In nucleotides, the CDR3 is TGTGCCAGCAGCGTAGGTAGCGGGGAAGAGACCCAGTACTTC. As protein: CASSVGSGEETQYF.

The chain is built from TRBV6-6 and TRBJ1-5; the match to TRBD1 covers 7 bases. The CDR3 covers 12 residues. After removal of 4 bases from V and 14 bases from J, the junction contained 8 bases not matched to a gene. Germline CDR1 MNHNY, CDR2 SVGAGI (reference sequence). CDR3 DNA: TGTGCCAGCAGTTCCCGTGGCAGGGGGAAGCATTTT. It codes for CASSSRGRGKHF.